These 3 T cell receptor beta chains were all obtained from the same sample, sequenced in a study of blood T cell repertoires in COVID-19. Libraries were prepared by immunoSEQ multiplex PCR; TCRdb keeps only in-frame clonotypes and omits some of them. The sample contains about 240,000 clones, about 85% of which appear only once. Material: peripheral blood. These receptor sequences come from a woman aged 60-70 years with active or convalescent COVID-19.

The chain combines TRBV5-1 with TRBJ2-1; D unclear. The length of the CDR3 is 12 residues. Germline loops: CDR1 SGHRS, CDR2 YFSETQ. V was pared by 2 bases and J by 6 bases, with 6 bases between. The CDR3 nucleotides read TGCGCCAGCAGCTTACGCGTCAATGAGCAGTTCTTC. This gives the protein CASSLRVNEQFF.

The V gene is TRBV19, the J gene TRBJ1-5, with TRBD1 as a possible D gene (6 bases). Germline-derived CDR1 and CDR2 are LNHDA and SQIVND (reference sequence). The ends were cut back, 1 base at V and 7 bases at J, with 17 bases in the middle. The CDR3 has 16 residues. The CDR3 reads CASSIGPGAGGQPQHF. CDR3 DNA: TGTGCCAGTAGTATAGGTCCAGGGGCTGGCGGACAGCCCCAGCATTTT.

This sequence joins TRBV5-1 and TRBJ2-1; 11 nucleotides align to TRBD2. Unmatched junction bases numbered 7, after V lost 4 bases and J lost 4 bases. The CDR3 has 16 amino acids. Germline loops: CDR1 SGHRS, CDR2 YFSETQ. As DNA, the CDR3 is TGCGCCAGCAGCCCTTCGACTAGCGGGGATTACAATGAGCAGTTCTTC. Encoded protein: CASSPSTSGDYNEQFF.